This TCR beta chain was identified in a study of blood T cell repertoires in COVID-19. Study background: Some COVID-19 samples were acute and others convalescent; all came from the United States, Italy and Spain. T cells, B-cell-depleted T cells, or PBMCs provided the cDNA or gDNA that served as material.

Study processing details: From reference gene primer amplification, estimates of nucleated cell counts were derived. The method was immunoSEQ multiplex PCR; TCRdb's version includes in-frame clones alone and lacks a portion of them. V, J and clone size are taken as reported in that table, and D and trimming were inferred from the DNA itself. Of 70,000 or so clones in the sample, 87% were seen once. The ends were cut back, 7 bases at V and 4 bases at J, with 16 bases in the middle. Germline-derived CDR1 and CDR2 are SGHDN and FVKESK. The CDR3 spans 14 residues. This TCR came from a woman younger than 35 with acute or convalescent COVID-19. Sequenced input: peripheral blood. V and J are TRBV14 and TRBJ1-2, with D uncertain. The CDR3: CASMTCTLTYGYTF. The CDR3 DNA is TGTGCCAGCATGACTTGTACTCTCACCTATGGCTACACCTTC.